These 17 T cell receptor beta chains were all obtained from the same sample, sequenced in a study of blood T cell repertoires in COVID-19 (dated by TCRdb to about 2020). The library was made by the immunoSEQ multiplex PCR assay. TCRdb took over this immuneACCESS table, retaining in-frame rearrangements with V and J assigned. Such tables are incomplete; in checked studies, under half of the missing clones stem from an unresolved V gene, and the remainder is unexplained. The sample has approximately 59,000 clones on record, about three quarters of them singletons. The ten largest clonotypes hold less than 20% of the sample. Sequences were obtained from peripheral blood. These receptors all come from a man aged 80 or over with acute or convalescent COVID-19.

This chain uses TRBV13 with TRBJ2-3, with 9 bases fitting TRBD1. CDR3 size: 14 residues. Losses at the gene ends were 4 bases for V and 6 bases for J; bases not matched to a gene: 5. CDR1 PRHDT and CDR2 FYEKMQ come from the germline V gene (reference sequence). Here the CDR3 reads CASSSGTGSDTQYF. In DNA form, the CDR3 reads TGTGCCAGCAGCTCCGGGACAGGGTCGGATACGCAGTATTTT.

This clone has more than one count but fewer than ten. This rearrangement joins TRBV7-2 to TRBJ1-1; D not certain. The CDR3 spans 16 residues. CDR1 is SGHTA and CDR2 is FQGNSA in the germline V gene. Trimming shortened V by 3 bases and J by 3 bases, and 17 bases separated the two germline ends. CDR3 in DNA: TGTGCCAGCAGCTTGGGCTTCGGTACAAAGGACACTGAAGCTTTCTTT. Translated: CASSLGFGTKDTEAFF.

This sequence joins TRBV6-5 and TRBJ1-1; maybe TRBD1 (6 bases). Trimming cost V 6 bases and J 2 bases, with 10 bases left between them. The CDR3 is 13 amino acids. Per the germline V gene, CDR1 is MNHEY and CDR2 is SVGAGI. The CDR3 region is CASRQGTNTEAFF. CDR3 sequence (DNA): TGTGCCAGCAGACAGGGTACTAACACTGAAGCTTTCTTT.

This rearrangement joins TRBV7-3 to TRBJ1-4, with D possibly matching TRBD1 (6 bases). Germline V CDR1 and CDR2: SGHTA, FQGTGA. The germline V and J ends were trimmed by 8 bases and 7 bases, with 14 bases remaining between them. The CDR3 covers 13 residues. CDR3 DNA: TGTGCCAGCGCACGGGGGGCGAGTGAAAAACTGTTTTTT. This codes for CASARGASEKLFF.

The chain couples TRBV6-6 to TRBJ2-6; no clear D. Per germline, CDR1 MNHNY and CDR2 SVGAGI (reference sequence). The CDR3 contains 14 residues. The ends were cut back, 5 bases at V and 1 base at J, with 6 bases in the middle. In DNA, the CDR3 is TGTGCCAGCAGTCGGCGGTCTGGGGCCAACGTCCTGACTTTC. Translating it yields CASSRRSGANVLTF.

This chain connects TRBV6-5 to TRBJ1-2, with TRBD1 as a possible D gene (5 bases). This CDR3 region has 12 residues. Germline V gene sequence: CDR1 MNHEY, CDR2 SVGAGI. Trimming cost V 7 bases and J 7 bases, with 13 bases left between them. CDR3 coding DNA: TGTGCCAGCATGGGGGGGGGAGGTGGCTACACCTTC. Translated: CASMGGGGGYTF.

This clone showed up just a few times. The chain employs TRBV29-1 and TRBJ1-6; 7 nucleotides line up with TRBD1. V lost 8 bases, J lost 8 bases, and 15 bases stayed unmatched. Germline CDR1 SQVTM, CDR2 ANQGSEA. The CDR3 extends over 15 amino acids. Here the CDR3 reads CSPNEWDRADSPLHF. In nucleotides, the CDR3 is TGCAGCCCTAATGAATGGGACAGAGCTGATTCACCCCTCCACTTT.

The CDR3: CASSPMAGAETQYF. CDR3 DNA: TGTGCCAGCAGCCCGATGGCGGGGGCGGAGACCCAGTACTTC. This chain links TRBV11-2 with TRBJ2-5; D perhaps matches TRBD2 (7 bases). V was pared by 5 bases and J by 5 bases, with 15 bases between. The CDR3 loop spans 14 amino acids. Looked up from germline, CDR1 is SGHAT and CDR2 is FQNNGV. Variable domain in full (rest from reference TRBV11-2 and TRBJ2-5): EAGVAQSPRYKIIEKRQSVAFWCNPISGHATLYWYQQILGQGPKLLIQFQNNGVVDDSQLPKDRFSAERLKGVDSTLKIQPAKLEDSAVYLCASSPMAGAETQYFGPGTRLLVL.

The table lists this clone with a few counts. The genes are TRBV9 and TRBJ1-5, with 9 bases matching TRBD1. The CDR3 runs to 17 residues. V lost 0 bases, J lost 3 bases, and 7 bases stayed unmatched. CDR1 and CDR2 (germline): SGDLS, YYNGEE. The CDR3 is CASSVGVQGAVNQPQHF. CDR3 nucleotides: TGTGCCAGCAGCGTAGGGGTACAGGGGGCGGTCAATCAGCCCCAGCATTTT.

The V call is TRBV6-6, the J call TRBJ2-5; TRBD2 matches at 9 bases. The CDR3 totals 13 residues. Unmatched junction bases numbered 6, after V lost 8 bases and J lost 5 bases. The germline gives CDR1 MNHNY, CDR2 SVGAGI (reference sequence). The CDR3 spells CASLWAGGETQYF. The CDR3 DNA sequence: TGTGCCAGCCTCTGGGCGGGGGGGGAGACCCAGTACTTC.

This clone was seen a few times. V is TRBV9 and J is TRBJ1-2; 7 bases fit TRBD1. V lost 0 bases, J lost 14 bases, and 7 bases stayed unmatched. The CDR3 is 12 residues long. Per germline, CDR1 SGDLS and CDR2 YYNGEE. CDR3 sequence reads: CASSVEPTGLTF. The CDR3 DNA sequence: TGTGCCAGCAGCGTAGAGCCGACAGGGTTAACCTTC.

This clone was recorded once. This rearrangement joins TRBV11-2 to TRBJ2-2, with D maybe TRBD2 (6 bases). Germline V gene lookup returns CDR1 SGHAT and CDR2 FQNNGV. CDR3 length: 15 amino acids. V was trimmed by 9 bases and J by 1 base, leaving 15 bases between them. The DNA of the CDR3 is TGTGCCAGAAACCGGGGGACCCTGAACACCGGGGAGCTGTTTTTT. It specifies CARNRGTLNTGELFF. The full variable domain, in which reference TRBV11-2 and TRBJ2-2 provide the parts outside the CDR3, is EAGVAQSPRYKIIEKRQSVAFWCNPISGHATLYWYQQILGQGPKLLIQFQNNGVVDDSQLPKDRFSAERLKGVDSTLKIQPAKLEDSAVYLCARNRGTLNTGELFFGEGSRLTVL.

J is TRBJ2-1 and V is TRBV7-2; 11 positions agree with TRBD2. CDR1 SGHTA and CDR2 FQGNSA come from the germline V gene. The CDR3 has 14 residues. J was trimmed by 8 bases and V by 7 bases; bases with no gene match: 7. CDR3 sequence reads: CASTGTSGAHEQFF. CDR3 nucleotide sequence: TGTGCCAGCACCGGGACTAGCGGTGCCCATGAGCAGTTCTTC. The full variable domain, its missing parts supplied by reference TRBV7-2 and TRBJ2-1, is GAGVSQSPSNKVTEKGKDVELRCDPISGHTALYWYRQSLGQGLEFLIYFQGNSAPDKSGLPSDRFSAERTGGSVSTLTIQRTQQEDSAVYLCASTGTSGAHEQFFGPGTRLTVL.

The V call is TRBV9, the J call TRBJ2-1; 10 bases map to TRBD2. J gave up 4 bases and V 4 bases, and 5 bases lay outside the gene matches. This CDR3 is 15 amino acids long. Per the germline V gene, CDR1 is SGDLS and CDR2 is YYNGEE. For the CDR3, the DNA is TGTGCCAGCAGCCTTAGCGGGGGGTCTTACAATGAGCAGTTCTTC. It specifies CASSLSGGSYNEQFF.

J is TRBJ1-4 and V is TRBV3-1 (or the pseudogene TRBV3-2), with 8 bases aligning to TRBD1. Germline assignment: CDR1 LGHDT and CDR2 YNNKEL (reference sequence). The junction had 5 bases not matched to a gene; V was cut back by 2 bases and J by 6 bases. The CDR3 loop spans 15 amino acids. For the CDR3, the DNA is TGTGCCAGCAGCCAAATGGCAGGGGGCGATGAAAAACTGTTTTTT. Its translation is CASSQMAGGDEKLFF.

The gene calls are TRBV28 and TRBJ2-1, with TRBD1 matching 9 bases. The CDR3 contains 14 residues. Germline V gene lookup returns CDR1 MDHEN and CDR2 SYDVKM. V was pared by 8 bases and J by 8 bases, with 10 bases of the junction left unmatched. The CDR3 spells CASVRDRVIHEQFF. The CDR3 DNA follows: TGTGCCAGCGTCCGGGACAGGGTGATCCATGAGCAGTTCTTC.

The chain carries TRBV30 and TRBJ1-1; D gene uncertain. The CDR3 is 12 residues long. The germline V gene has CDR1 GTSNPN and CDR2 SVGIG (reference sequence). V lost 3 bases and J lost 6, with 11 bases in between. The CDR3 bases are TGTGCCTGGAGCCTCGGGGTGGCTGAAGCTTTCTTT. As protein: CAWSLGVAEAFF.